This T cell receptor beta chain was documented in a study of monozygotic twins with inflammatory bowel disease (dated by TCRdb to between 2017 and 2020). Background on the whole study: In total, 30 or so monozygotic twin pairs made up the full study: 19 Danish pairs, all IBD-discordant, plus nine German pairs, of which four were IBD-concordant and five were IBD-discordant. Within discordant pairs, disease-associated traits were sought mainly by comparing IBD patients with their genetically identical healthy co-twins. Each individual had, on average, about 151 000 unique TCRalpha sequences and 181 000 unique TCRbeta sequences available for analysis. Broad study findings and their caveats: IBD patients had lower TCRbeta repertoire diversity, measured by the inverse Simpson index, than their healthy co-twins. Repertoire similarity did not differ between concordant and discordant twins, possibly due to limited statistical power. The analysis was unable to tell different T cell subtypes apart. Compared with healthy twins, IBD patients had fewer clonotypes in common with other individuals, a difference most pronounced in patients showing signs of disease activity. Differing immunosuppressive treatments among patients may have added background noise and inter-individual variability to the repertoires. The results gave no support for a single strong signal or clonotype linked to IBD.

The library relied on 5' RACE. The input for every TCR library was roughly 3,200 ng of total RNA. For each sample, cDNA was synthesized in eight separate reactions using SMARTScribe reverse transcriptase. Unique molecular identifiers containing a 6-nucleotide sample barcode were introduced through template switching during cDNA synthesis. Two nested PCRs of roughly 16 and 10 cycles amplified the TCRalpha and TCRbeta cDNA, and bead purification followed each PCR. Before amplification, cDNA was treated with uracil DNA-glycosylase and purified using the QIAquick PCR purification kit. In the second PCR, Illumina TruSeq-compatible adapters and sample-specific barcodes were added. Library quality and concentration were checked on TapeStation and Qubit, and libraries were pooled at around 5.3 ng each. Sequencing of pooled libraries was carried out on an Illumina HiSeq2500 single-index Rapid Run using 2 x 100 bp reads and custom sequencing primers. As for the authors' bioinformatics: MiGEC version 1.2.6 was used for UMI-based consensus assembly to correct PCR and sequencing errors. MiXCR version 2.1.1 was used for V(D)J alignment, clonotype assembly and CDR3 extraction. Gene usage, clonotype sharing and MAIT/NKT TCR abundance were normalised by analysing the top 1000, 10 000 and 20 000 clonotypes per sample. After downsampling to 27 000 UMIs, diversity was calculated as the inverse Simpson index using the vegan R package. Paired Mann-Whitney U tests were applied to discordant twin pairs, and Benjamini-Hochberg correction was used for multiple testing. The reads underwent TCRdb reprocessing, giving one record for each CDR3 protein sequence and no DNA. TCRdb, not the original authors, processed these V and J calls. The sample table records 150,000 to 200,000 distinct CDR3 sequences. The leading ten clones occupy roughly 7.4% of the sample.

The CDR3 runs 13 residues from the cysteine to the phenylalanine. No DNA has been recorded. The germline V gene supplies CDR1 ENHRY and CDR2 SYGVKD. In regard to this clonotype: Its antigen is not yet known.

From each donor, an approximately 2.3 ml peripheral blood sample was collected into PAXgene tubes and kept at -80 degrees C. Total RNA was isolated from whole blood with the PAXgene blood miRNA kit on an automated QIAcube, without T cell sorting. Peripheral blood from monozygotic twin pairs, either concordant or discordant for inflammatory bowel disease, underwent deep TCRalpha and TCRbeta repertoire profiling that used unique molecular barcoding. Smoking habits were recorded for all twin pairs, with individuals classified as current, former or never smokers. The TCR sequence derives from a human donor with ulcerative colitis or Crohn's disease, or a healthy co-twin of an affected twin (not recorded which). Sequencing was done on a sample of blood. The chain uses TRBV10-3 and TRBJ2-3; TCRdb's D call of TRBD2 is untestable without DNA. The CDR3 reads CAIRGGWADTQYF.